Shown below are 17 T cell receptor beta chains from a single sample sequenced in a study of blood T cell repertoires in COVID-19. The table came from immunoSEQ multiplex PCR; TCRdb's copy has only in-frame clones and leaves some out. The table has about 170,000 clones, over 80% seen once. The source material was PBMCs or T cells enriched from blood (not recorded which). The receptors here all came from a woman between 50 and 59 years old who had recovered from COVID-19.

The CDR3 loop is CASSAGNLYEQYV. The CDR3 nucleotides are TGTGCCAGCAGCGCAGGGAATCTCTACGAGCAGTACGTC. The gene calls are TRBV11-2 and TRBJ2-7, with D maybe TRBD1 (5 bases). Germline loops: CDR1 SGHAT, CDR2 FQNNGV. CDR3 length: 13 amino acids. V lost 5 bases to trimming and J lost 3 bases, with 11 bases between them.

The rearrangement links TRBV9 to TRBJ2-1, with 8 bases fitting TRBD2. Unmatched junction bases numbered 2, after V lost 0 bases and J lost 0 bases. This CDR3 region has 16 residues. The germline CDR1 and CDR2 sequences are SGDLS and YYNGEE. The CDR3 reads CASSVALAVSYNEQFF. As DNA, the CDR3 is TGTGCCAGCAGCGTAGCACTAGCGGTCTCCTACAATGAGCAGTTCTTC.

The rearrangement links TRBV3-1 (or the pseudogene TRBV3-2) to TRBJ2-3, with 7 bases that match TRBD2. J was trimmed by 5 bases and V by 2 bases; bases with no gene match: 1. Germline V gene data show CDR1 as LGHDT and CDR2 as YNNKEL (reference sequence). CDR3 length: 13 amino acids. CDR3 in DNA: TGTGCCAGCAGCCAACGCGGGGGAGATACGCAGTATTTT. Translated: CASSQRGGDTQYF.

This chain uses TRBV7-2 with TRBJ2-3; D may be TRBD2 (6 bases). The germline gives CDR1 SGHTA, CDR2 FQGNSA. The CDR3 contains 14 residues. Trimming took 1 base from V and 3 from J, leaving 8 bases between them. CDR3 protein: CASSLVAGTDTQYF. DNA for the CDR3: TGTGCCAGCAGCTTAGTGGCGGGAACAGATACGCAGTATTTT.

This sequence joins TRBV27 and TRBJ1-5, with TRBD1 matching over 9 bases. The V and J ends lost 2 bases and 9 bases, in that order; junction bases with no gene match: 8. CDR3 length: 15 amino acids. Germline V gene data show CDR1 as MNHEY and CDR2 as SMNVEV (reference sequence). CDR3 in amino acids: CASSLKGQGLGPQHF. CDR3 in DNA: TGTGCCAGCAGTTTAAAGGGACAGGGCCTTGGGCCCCAGCATTTT.

The V call is TRBV7-9, the J call TRBJ1-4, with D possibly TRBD1 on 5 matching bases. The germline V gene encodes CDR1 SEHNR and CDR2 FQNEAQ (reference sequence). The CDR3 sequence is 14 residues long. V shed 5 bases and J shed 8 bases, with 15 bases lying between them. CDR3 amino acids: CASSLPGAQEKLFF. CDR3 sequence (DNA): TGTGCCAGCAGCCTCCCTGGGGCGCAGGAAAAACTGTTTTTT.

The chain links TRBV7-2 to TRBJ1-5; 7 nucleotides align to TRBD1. The CDR3 runs to 15 residues. Germline CDR1 SGHTA, CDR2 FQGNSA. J was trimmed by 9 bases and V by 5 bases; bases with no gene match: 13. The CDR3 DNA reads as TGTGCCAGCAGCACCCAGACAGGGCCACTCCCGCCCCAGCATTTT. Translation gives CASSTQTGPLPPQHF. Complete variable domain (other parts from reference TRBV7-2 and TRBJ1-5): GAGVSQSPSNKVTEKGKDVELRCDPISGHTALYWYRQSLGQGLEFLIYFQGNSAPDKSGLPSDRFSAERTGGSVSTLTIQRTQQEDSAVYLCASSTQTGPLPPQHFGDGTRLSIL.

The rearrangement links TRBV7-3 to TRBJ1-2, with 9 bases lining up with TRBD1. The V gene end was trimmed by 4 bases and the J gene end by 7 bases; junction bases not matched to a gene: 4. The CDR3 contains 13 residues. Germline V CDR1 and CDR2: SGHTA, FQGTGA. The CDR3 nucleotides are TGTGCCAGCAGCTCTGGACAGGGGTCTGGCTACACCTTC. Translation gives CASSSGQGSGYTF.

The chain links TRBV29-1 to TRBJ1-2, with 10 bases lining up with TRBD1. The ends lost 3 bases at V and 4 bases at J; junction bases unmatched: 5. CDR1 is SQVTM, CDR2 ANQGSEA, per germline. This CDR3 has 14 amino acids. CDR3 amino acids: CSVDRTGGPYGYTF. CDR3 sequence (DNA): TGCAGCGTTGACCGGACAGGGGGGCCCTATGGCTACACCTTC.

This clone has only one observation. The rearrangement links TRBV30 to TRBJ1-1; unclear D gene. The CDR3 is 14 amino acids. CDR1 is GTSNPN, CDR2 SVGIG, per germline (reference sequence). V was trimmed by 3 bases and J by 4 bases, leaving 15 bases between them. The CDR3 region is CAWRDKRAGTEAFF. DNA of the CDR3: TGTGCCTGGAGGGATAAGAGGGCCGGCACTGAAGCTTTCTTT.

In DNA, the CDR3 is TGTGCCACCGGACTAGCGGGGGGCAATGAGCAGTTCTTC. It specifies CATGLAGGNEQFF. The rearrangement joins TRBV24-1 to TRBJ2-1, with 14 bases fitting TRBD2. V was clipped by 9 bases and J by 6 bases; unmatched bases: 0. This CDR3 comprises 13 residues. Germline V lookup: CDR1 KGHDR, CDR2 SFDVKD.

This chain joins TRBV12-3 or TRBV12-4 and TRBJ1-4; no clear D gene. Trimming left V 6 bases short and J 8 bases short, with 13 bases between. This CDR3 is built from 13 residues. CDR3 sequence reads: CASRRGGFEKLFF. The CDR3 bases are TGTGCCAGCAGGCGGGGAGGGTTCGAAAAACTGTTTTTT.

The chain has TRBV28 and TRBJ1-2; TRBD1 agrees at 11 bases. This CDR3 spans 14 amino acids. V shed 7 bases and J 5 bases; nucleotides not matched to a gene: 6. CDR1 MDHEN and CDR2 SYDVKM come from the germline V gene. CDR3 in amino acids: CASTPGQGVYGYTF. DNA for the CDR3: TGTGCCAGCACCCCGGGACAGGGGGTTTATGGCTACACCTTC.

The chain couples TRBV13 to TRBJ1-3; 7 bases are shared with TRBD1. Germline V CDR1 and CDR2: PRHDT, FYEKMQ (reference sequence). J gave up 2 bases and V 5 bases, and 9 bases lay outside the gene matches. This CDR3 has 16 amino acids. DNA of the CDR3: TGTGCCAGCAGCCCGGGGACAGCGAGACCTGGAAACACCATATATTTT. Encoded protein: CASSPGTARPGNTIYF.

The V call is TRBV30, the J call TRBJ1-2; D may be TRBD1 (6 bases). The ends were cut back, 6 bases at V and 7 bases at J, with 21 bases in the middle. This CDR3 has 14 residues. Germline CDR1 is GTSNPN and CDR2 is SVGIG (reference sequence). The DNA of the CDR3 is TGTGCCTGTGATTCCAGGGGCGACTGGGCTGGCTACACCTTC. Protein: CACDSRGDWAGYTF. Based on the CDR3 plus reference TRBV30 and TRBJ1-2, the full variable domain is SQTIHQWPATLVQPVGSPLSLECTVEGTSNPNLYWYRQAAGRGLQLLFYSVGIGQISSEVPQNLSASRPQDRQFILSSKKLLLSDSGFYLCACDSRGDWAGYTFGSGTRLTVV.

The rearrangement links TRBV24-1 to TRBJ1-5, with a possible D match to TRBD1 (6 bases). CDR1 is KGHDR, CDR2 SFDVKD, per germline. The V end lost 6 bases, the J end lost 0 bases, and 14 bases lay between the germline ends. The CDR3 totals 16 residues. As DNA, the CDR3 is TGTGCCACCAGTCCCCGCGGACAGAGTAGCAATCAGCCCCAGCATTTT. This translates into CATSPRGQSSNQPQHF.

The DNA of the CDR3 is TGTGCCAGCAGCTTGGAACCGGGACAGGGGAACAATGAGCAGTTCTTC. Encoded protein: CASSLEPGQGNNEQFF. The chain recombines TRBV7-9 with TRBJ2-1; TRBD1 aligns across 10 bases. The CDR3 runs to 16 residues. Germline V CDR1 and CDR2: SEHNR, FQNEAQ (reference sequence). The trim removed 3 bases at V and 5 bases at J, leaving 7 bases unmatched.